These 11 T cell receptor beta chains originate from one sample sequenced in a study of T cell clonality in common variable immunodeficiency. Some clones are missing from TCRdb's copy, which holds only in-frame ones; the method was immunoSEQ multiplex PCR. This repertoire holds some 32,000 clones, and none appear only once. The sequenced sample consisted of peripheral blood mononuclear cells. Receptors originate from a person aged 18 to 70 in good health.

This clone has a count of ten or more. Read sequence stops 3 residues before the CDR3 end, and the germline J gene provides the missing end. The rearrangement links TRBV12-3 or TRBV12-4 to TRBJ1-5, with D perhaps TRBD1 (6 bases). V was cut by 6 bases and J by 7 bases, with 16 bases left in between. The CDR3 sequence is 14 residues long. The CDR3 is CASSRGGRLQPQHF. The CDR3 DNA, read in part, is TGTGCCAGCAGCCGCGGGGGGCGACTCCAGCCC.

This clone was found many times. Incomplete CDR3 DNA: TGTGCCAGCAGTCTATTGAACACTGAA. Translated: CASSLLNTE. The entire CDR3 reads CASSLLNTEAFF. The rearrangement uses TRBV6-2 or TRBV6-3 and TRBJ1-1; unclear D gene. The read stops 3 residues short of the end of the CDR3; the missing end is completed from the germline J gene. CDR3 size: 12 residues. Trimming removed 5 bases from V and 0 bases from J, with 4 bases in between. The V gene's germline CDR1 is MNHEY and CDR2 SVGEGT.

Points on this clone: The read halts 3 residues ahead of the CDR3 end, with the missing end drawn from the germline J gene. The chain is built from TRBV11-1 and TRBJ2-3; no clear D. The V and J ends lost 1 base and 7 bases respectively, with 6 bases between them. The CDR3 sequence is 12 residues long. Germline CDR1 reads SGHAT; CDR2 reads FQDESV (reference sequence). CDR3 region: CASSLEGYTQYF. Incomplete CDR3 DNA: TGTGCCAGCAGCTTAGAAGGGTATACG.

This clone was observed at least ten times. Incomplete CDR3 DNA: TGCAGTGCTAGACTGACAGGGAGCTATGGC. Translating gives CSARLTGSYG. The entire CDR3 protein is CSARLTGSYGYTF. This chain joins TRBV20-1 and TRBJ1-2, with 7 nucleotides matching TRBD1. The read stops 3 residues short of the end of the CDR3; the missing end is completed from the germline J gene. Germline V lookup: CDR1 DFQATT, CDR2 SNEGSKA (reference sequence). CDR3 length equals 13 residues. V dropped 2 bases and J dropped 4; count of bases not matched to a gene: 4.

About this clone itself: Sequencing ends 3 residues short of the CDR3 end; the germline J gene provides the rest. This sequence joins TRBV11-2 and TRBJ1-5; TRBD1 is a possible D gene (5 bases). The V end was cut by 7 bases, the J end by 6 bases, with 13 bases between. Per germline, CDR1 SGHAT and CDR2 FQNNGV. The CDR3 contains 13 residues. CDR3 bases read: TGTGCCAGCACCGTCGGGGGGAGTCAGCCC. It specifies CASTVGGSQP. The CDR3 in its entirety is CASTVGGSQPQHF.

CDR3 amino acids: CASRRGGWNTEAFF. The part of the CDR3 DNA that was read is TGTGCCAGCAGGCGGGGGGGCTGGAACACTGAA. The chain carries TRBV11-1 and TRBJ1-1; tentative D call: TRBD1 (6 bases). The read finishes 3 residues shy of the CDR3 end, and the germline J gene is used to complete it. The germline CDR1 and CDR2 sequences are SGHAT and FQDESV (reference sequence). Trimming pared 6 bases from V and 1 base from J, leaving 12 bases between. CDR3 length: 14 amino acids.

This clone was counted many times. From the germline J gene comes the end of the CDR3, since the read stops 3 residues before it. This chain joins TRBV19 and TRBJ1-5, with D unresolved. The V gene's germline CDR1 is LNHDA and CDR2 SQIVND (reference sequence). Trimming cost V 1 base and J 0 bases, with 7 bases left between them. There are 15 residues in the CDR3. CDR3: CASSIGGVSNQPQHF. The DNA read from the CDR3 is TGTGCCAGTAGTATAGGCGGAGTTAGCAATCAGCCC.

Comment on this clone: The read ends 3 residues before the CDR3 terminus; that terminus is restored from the germline J gene. The J gene is TRBJ2-5, the V gene TRBV18, with TRBD2 as a possible D gene (6 bases). Germline V lookup: CDR1 KGHSH, CDR2 LQKENI. The CDR3 length is 16 residues. V was cut by 0 bases and J by 5 bases, with 16 bases left in between. CDR3 DNA (partial): TGTGCCAGCTCACCACCTGGGTCTAGCGAGGGCGAGACC. Protein product: CASSPPGSSEGET. The whole CDR3 sequence reads CASSPPGSSEGETQYF.

The sample holds many counts of this clone. Read data end 3 residues before the CDR3 end; the end is taken from the germline J gene. The chain couples TRBV2 to TRBJ1-1, with TRBD1 identical over 7 bases. CDR3 length equals 13 residues. CDR1 and CDR2 from the germline V gene are SNHLY and FYNNEI. V lost 8 bases and J lost 1; bases outside the gene matches: 4. CDR3 protein: CASERQGNTEAFF. Incomplete CDR3 DNA: TGTGCCAGCGAGCGACAGGGGAACACTGAA.

There are many counts of this clone. Coverage ceases 3 residues before the CDR3 finishes, and the germline J gene fills in the end. This chain uses TRBV18 with TRBJ2-1, with 15 bases identical to TRBD2. The CDR3 consists of 16 residues. Germline CDR1 reads KGHSH; CDR2 reads LQKENI. V shed 3 bases, J shed 9 bases, and the junction held 6 bases outside the gene matches. The CDR3 loop reads CASSPPGLAGGGEQFF. CDR3 DNA (partial): TGTGCCAGCTCACCCCCGGGACTAGCGGGAGGAGGTGAG.

This clone was picked up many times. The CDR3 end is not reached by the read, which stops 3 residues before it; the germline J gene fills it in. The chain couples TRBV20-1 to TRBJ2-5, with TRBD2 matching 8 bases. CDR3 length equals 16 residues. Per germline, CDR1 DFQATT and CDR2 SNEGSKA (reference sequence). V lost 0 bases and J lost 4; bases outside the gene matches: 10. The CDR3 spells CSARDEQRLAGETQYF. The DNA read from the CDR3 is TGCAGTGCTAGAGATGAACAGAGGCTAGCGGGAGAGACC.